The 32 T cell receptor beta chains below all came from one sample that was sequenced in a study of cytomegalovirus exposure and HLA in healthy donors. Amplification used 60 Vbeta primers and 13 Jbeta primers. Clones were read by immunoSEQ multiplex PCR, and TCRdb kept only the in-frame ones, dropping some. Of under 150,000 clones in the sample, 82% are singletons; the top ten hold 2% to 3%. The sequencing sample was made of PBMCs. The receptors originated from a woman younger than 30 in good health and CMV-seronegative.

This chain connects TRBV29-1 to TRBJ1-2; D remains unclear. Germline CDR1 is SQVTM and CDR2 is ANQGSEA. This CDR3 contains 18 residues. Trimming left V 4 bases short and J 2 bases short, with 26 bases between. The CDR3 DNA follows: TGCAGCGTTGGCGGTTTCCAAGCGGACGCCTCTCGAAACTATGGCTACACCTTC. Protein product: CSVGGFQADASRNYGYTF. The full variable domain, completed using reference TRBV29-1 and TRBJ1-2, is SAVISQKPSRDICQRGTSLTIQCQVDSQVTMMFWYRQQPGQSLTLIATANQGSEATYESGFVIDKFPISRPNLTFSTLTVSNMSPEDSSIYLCSVGGFQADASRNYGYTFGSGTRLTVV.

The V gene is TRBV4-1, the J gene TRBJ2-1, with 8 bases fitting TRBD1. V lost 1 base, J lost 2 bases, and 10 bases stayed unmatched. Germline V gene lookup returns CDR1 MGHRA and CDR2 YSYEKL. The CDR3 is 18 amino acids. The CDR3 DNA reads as TGCGCCAGCAGCCAAGGTTCAGGGGGCTTAGCCGCCTACAATGAGCAGTTCTTC. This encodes CASSQGSGGLAAYNEQFF.

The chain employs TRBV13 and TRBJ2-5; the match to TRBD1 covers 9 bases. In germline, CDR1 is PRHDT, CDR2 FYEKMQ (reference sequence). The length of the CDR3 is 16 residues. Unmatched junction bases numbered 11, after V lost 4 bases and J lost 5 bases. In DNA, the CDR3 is TGTGCCAGCAGCTCTACCAGTCGGACAGGGGACGAGACCCAGTACTTC. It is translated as CASSSTSRTGDETQYF.

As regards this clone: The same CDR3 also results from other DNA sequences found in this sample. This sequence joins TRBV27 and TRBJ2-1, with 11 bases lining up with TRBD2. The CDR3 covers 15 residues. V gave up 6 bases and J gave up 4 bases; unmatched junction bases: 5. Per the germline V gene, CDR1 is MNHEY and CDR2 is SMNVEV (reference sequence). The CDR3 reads CASRLLAGGYNEQFF. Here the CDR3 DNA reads TGTGCCAGCAGACTCCTAGCGGGGGGTTACAATGAGCAGTTCTTC.

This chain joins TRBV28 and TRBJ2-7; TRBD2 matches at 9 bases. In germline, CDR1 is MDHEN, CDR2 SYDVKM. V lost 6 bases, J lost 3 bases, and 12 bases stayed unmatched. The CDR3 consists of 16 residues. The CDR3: CASSPKRLAGNYEQYF. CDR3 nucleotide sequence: TGTGCCAGCAGCCCGAAACGTCTAGCGGGAAACTACGAGCAGTACTTC.

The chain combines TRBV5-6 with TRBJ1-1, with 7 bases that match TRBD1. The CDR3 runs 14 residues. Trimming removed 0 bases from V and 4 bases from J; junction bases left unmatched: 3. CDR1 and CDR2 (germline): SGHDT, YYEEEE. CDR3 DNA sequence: TGTGCCAGCAGCTTGGTCCAGGGGGGCACTGAAGCTTTCTTT. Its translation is CASSLVQGGTEAFF.

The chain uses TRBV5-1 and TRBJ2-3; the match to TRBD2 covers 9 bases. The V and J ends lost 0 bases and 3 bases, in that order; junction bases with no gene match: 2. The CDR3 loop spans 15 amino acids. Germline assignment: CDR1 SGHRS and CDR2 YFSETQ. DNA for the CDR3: TGCGCCAGCAGCTTGGATAGCGGGAGAACAGATACGCAGTATTTT. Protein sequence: CASSLDSGRTDTQYF.

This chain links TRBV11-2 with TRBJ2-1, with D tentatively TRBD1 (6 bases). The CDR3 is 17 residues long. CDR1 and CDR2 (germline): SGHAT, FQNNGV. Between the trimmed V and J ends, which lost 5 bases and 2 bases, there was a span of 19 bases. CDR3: CASSPTSRDMAYNEQFF. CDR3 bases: TGTGCCAGCAGCCCTACCAGCCGGGACATGGCCTACAATGAGCAGTTCTTC.

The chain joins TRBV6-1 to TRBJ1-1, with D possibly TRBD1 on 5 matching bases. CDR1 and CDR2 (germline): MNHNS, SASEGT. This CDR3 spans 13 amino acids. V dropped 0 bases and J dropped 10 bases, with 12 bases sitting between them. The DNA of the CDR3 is TGTGCCAGCAGTGAAGCGGCAGGGTGGCGAGCTTTCTTT. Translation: CASSEAAGWRAFF.

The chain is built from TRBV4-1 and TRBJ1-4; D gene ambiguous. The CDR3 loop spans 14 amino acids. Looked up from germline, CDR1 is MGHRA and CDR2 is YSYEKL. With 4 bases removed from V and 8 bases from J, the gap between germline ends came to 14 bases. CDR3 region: CASSRLLRGEKLFF. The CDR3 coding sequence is TGCGCCAGCAGCCGCTTGCTACGAGGGGAAAAACTGTTTTTT.

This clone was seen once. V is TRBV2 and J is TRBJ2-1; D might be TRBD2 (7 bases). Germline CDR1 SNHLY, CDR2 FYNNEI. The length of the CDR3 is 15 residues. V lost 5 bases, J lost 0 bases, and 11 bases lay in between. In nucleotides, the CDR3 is TGTGCCAGCAGTAGGGGGGGGGCCTCCTACAATGAGCAGTTCTTC. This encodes CASSRGGASYNEQFF. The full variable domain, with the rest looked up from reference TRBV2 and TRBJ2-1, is EPEVTQTPSHQVTQMGQEVILRCVPISNHLYFYWYRQILGQKVEFLVSFYNNEISEKSEIFDDQFSVERPDGSNFTLKIRSTKLEDSAMYFCASSRGGASYNEQFFGPGTRLTVL.

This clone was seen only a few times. The CDR3 region is CASNAGILADSIYEQYF. In nucleotides, the CDR3 is TGTGCCAGCAATGCCGGGATACTAGCGGATAGTATCTACGAGCAGTACTTC. This rearrangement joins TRBV2 to TRBJ2-7, with 8 positions matching TRBD2. After removal of 7 bases from V and 3 bases from J, the junction contained 17 bases not matched to a gene. The CDR3 extends over 17 amino acids. CDR1 and CDR2 from the germline V gene are SNHLY and FYNNEI.

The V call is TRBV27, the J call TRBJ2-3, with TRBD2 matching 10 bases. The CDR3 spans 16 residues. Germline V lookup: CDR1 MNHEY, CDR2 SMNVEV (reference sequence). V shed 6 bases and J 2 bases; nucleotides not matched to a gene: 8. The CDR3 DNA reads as TGTGCCAGCAGGCCAGGACTAGCGGTCCTCACAGATACGCAGTATTTT. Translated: CASRPGLAVLTDTQYF.

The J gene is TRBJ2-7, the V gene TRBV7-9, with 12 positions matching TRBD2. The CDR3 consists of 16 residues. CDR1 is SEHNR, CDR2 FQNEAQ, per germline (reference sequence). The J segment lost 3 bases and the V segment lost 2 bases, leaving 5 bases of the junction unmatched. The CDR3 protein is CASSLLVTSGGYEQYV. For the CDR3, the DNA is TGTGCCAGCAGCTTATTGGTGACTAGCGGGGGCTACGAGCAGTACGTC.

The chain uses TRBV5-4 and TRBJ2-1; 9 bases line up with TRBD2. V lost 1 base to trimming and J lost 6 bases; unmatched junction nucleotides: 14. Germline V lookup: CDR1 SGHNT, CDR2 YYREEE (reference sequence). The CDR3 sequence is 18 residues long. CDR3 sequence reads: CASSLLKDSGRRVNEQFF. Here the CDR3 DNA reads TGTGCCAGCAGCTTGTTGAAAGATAGCGGGAGACGGGTCAATGAGCAGTTCTTC.

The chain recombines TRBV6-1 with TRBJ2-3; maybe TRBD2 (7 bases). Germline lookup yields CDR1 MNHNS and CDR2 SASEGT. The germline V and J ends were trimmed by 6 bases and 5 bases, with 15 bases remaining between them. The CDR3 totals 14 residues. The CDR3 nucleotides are TGTGCCAGCAGACCGCGGGGGCGGGGAGATACGCAGTATTTT. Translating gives CASRPRGRGDTQYF.

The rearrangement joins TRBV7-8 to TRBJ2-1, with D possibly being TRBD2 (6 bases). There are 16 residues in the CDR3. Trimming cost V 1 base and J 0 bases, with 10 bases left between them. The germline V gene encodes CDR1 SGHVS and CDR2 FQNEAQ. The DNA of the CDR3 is TGTGCCAGCAGCTTAGGAAGGAGGGGCTCCTACAATGAGCAGTTCTTC. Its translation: CASSLGRRGSYNEQFF.

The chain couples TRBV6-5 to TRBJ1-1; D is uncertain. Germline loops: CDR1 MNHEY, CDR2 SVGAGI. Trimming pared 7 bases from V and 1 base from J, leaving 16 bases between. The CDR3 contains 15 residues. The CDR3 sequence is CASKPIPGENTEAFF. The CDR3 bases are TGTGCCAGCAAGCCTATACCGGGAGAGAACACTGAAGCTTTCTTT.

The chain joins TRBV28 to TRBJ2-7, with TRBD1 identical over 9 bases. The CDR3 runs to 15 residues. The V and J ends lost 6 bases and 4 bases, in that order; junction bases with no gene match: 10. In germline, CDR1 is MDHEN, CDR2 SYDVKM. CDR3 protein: CASRVTGTGRYEQYF. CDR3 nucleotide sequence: TGTGCCAGCAGAGTAACCGGGACAGGGAGGTACGAGCAGTACTTC.

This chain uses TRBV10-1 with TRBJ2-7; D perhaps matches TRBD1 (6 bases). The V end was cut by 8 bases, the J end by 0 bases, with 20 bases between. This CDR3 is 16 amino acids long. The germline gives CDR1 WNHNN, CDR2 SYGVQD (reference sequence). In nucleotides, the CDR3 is TGCGCCAGCCATACCCGTCGGGGACATGTCTCCTACGAGCAGTACGTC. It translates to CASHTRRGHVSYEQYV.

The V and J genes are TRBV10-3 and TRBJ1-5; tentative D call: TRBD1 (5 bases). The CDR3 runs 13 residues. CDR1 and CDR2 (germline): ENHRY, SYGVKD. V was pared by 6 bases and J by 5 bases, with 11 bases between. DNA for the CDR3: TGTGCCATCAGGCAGGGTTATGATCAGCCCCAGCATTTT. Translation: CAIRQGYDQPQHF.

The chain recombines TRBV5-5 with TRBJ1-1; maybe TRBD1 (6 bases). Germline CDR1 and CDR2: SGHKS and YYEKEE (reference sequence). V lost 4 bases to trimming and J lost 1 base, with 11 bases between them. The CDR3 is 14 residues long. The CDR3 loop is CASSPGTPNTEAFF. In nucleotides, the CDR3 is TGTGCCAGCAGCCCCGGGACACCGAACACTGAAGCTTTCTTT.

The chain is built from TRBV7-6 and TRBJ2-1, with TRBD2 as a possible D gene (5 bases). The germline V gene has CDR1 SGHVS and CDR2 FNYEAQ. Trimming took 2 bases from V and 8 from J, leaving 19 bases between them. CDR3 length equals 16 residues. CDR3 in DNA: TGTGCCAGCAGCTTAAGAGGGAGTAGGGTCAGCGATGAGCAGTTCTTC. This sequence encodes CASSLRGSRVSDEQFF.

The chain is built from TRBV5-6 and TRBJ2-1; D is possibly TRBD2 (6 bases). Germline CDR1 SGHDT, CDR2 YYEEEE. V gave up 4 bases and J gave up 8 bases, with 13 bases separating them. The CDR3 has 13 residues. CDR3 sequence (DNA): TGTGCCAGCAGCCCAGGGCGGGGTGATGAGCAGTTCTTC. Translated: CASSPGRGDEQFF.

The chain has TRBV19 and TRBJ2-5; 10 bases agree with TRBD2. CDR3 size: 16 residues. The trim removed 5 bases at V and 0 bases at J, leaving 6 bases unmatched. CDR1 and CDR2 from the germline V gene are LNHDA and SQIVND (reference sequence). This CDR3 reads CASSVGTSVYQETQYF. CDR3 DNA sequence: TGTGCCAGTAGTGTGGGGACTAGCGTGTACCAAGAGACCCAGTACTTC.

CDR3 in amino acids: CASSSSRGPDTQYF. CDR3 sequence (DNA): TGCGCCAGCAGCTCTAGCAGGGGGCCAGATACGCAGTATTTT. This chain uses TRBV5-1 with TRBJ2-3; TRBD1 agrees at 8 bases. There are 14 residues in the CDR3. V dropped 3 bases and J dropped 4; count of bases not matched to a gene: 4. Germline lookup yields CDR1 SGHRS and CDR2 YFSETQ.

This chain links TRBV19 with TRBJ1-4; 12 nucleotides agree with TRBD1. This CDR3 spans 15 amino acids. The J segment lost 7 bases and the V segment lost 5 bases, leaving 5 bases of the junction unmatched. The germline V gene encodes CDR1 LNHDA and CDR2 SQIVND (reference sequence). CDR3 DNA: TGTGCCAGTAGTTGGGGGACAGGGGGCCCTGAAAAACTGTTTTTT. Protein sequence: CASSWGTGGPEKLFF.

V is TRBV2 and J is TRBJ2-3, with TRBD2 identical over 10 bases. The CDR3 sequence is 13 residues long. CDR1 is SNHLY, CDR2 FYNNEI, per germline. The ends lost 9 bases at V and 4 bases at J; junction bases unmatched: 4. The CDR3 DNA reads TGTGCCAGTAGGACTAGCGGAGCAGATACGCAGTATTTT. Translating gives CASRTSGADTQYF.

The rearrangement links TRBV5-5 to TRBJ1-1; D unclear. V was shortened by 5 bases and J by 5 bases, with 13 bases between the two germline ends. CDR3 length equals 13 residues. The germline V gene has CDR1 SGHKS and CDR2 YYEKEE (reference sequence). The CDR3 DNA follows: TGTGCCAGCAGACGGGGTCTCGGGACTGAAGCTTTCTTT. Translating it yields CASRRGLGTEAFF. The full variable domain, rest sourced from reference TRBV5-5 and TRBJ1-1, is DAGVTQSPTHLIKTRGQQVTLRCSPISGHKSVSWYQQVLGQGPQFIFQYYEKEERGRGNFPDRFSARQFPNYSSELNVNALLLGDSALYLCASRRGLGTEAFFGQGTRLTVV.

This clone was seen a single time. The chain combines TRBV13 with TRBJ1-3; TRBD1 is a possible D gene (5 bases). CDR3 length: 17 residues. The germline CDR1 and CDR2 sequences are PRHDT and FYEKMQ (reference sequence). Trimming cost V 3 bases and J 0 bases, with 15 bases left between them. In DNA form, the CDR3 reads TGTGCCAGCAGCTTCCTAGCGGGACTGGGCTCTGGAAACACCATATATTTT. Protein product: CASSFLAGLGSGNTIYF.

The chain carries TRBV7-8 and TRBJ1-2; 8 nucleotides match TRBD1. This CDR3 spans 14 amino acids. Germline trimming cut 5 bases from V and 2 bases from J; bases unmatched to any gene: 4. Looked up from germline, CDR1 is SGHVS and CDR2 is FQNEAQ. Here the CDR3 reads CASSQRQGNYGYTF. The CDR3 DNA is TGTGCCAGCAGCCAACGACAGGGGAACTATGGCTACACCTTC.

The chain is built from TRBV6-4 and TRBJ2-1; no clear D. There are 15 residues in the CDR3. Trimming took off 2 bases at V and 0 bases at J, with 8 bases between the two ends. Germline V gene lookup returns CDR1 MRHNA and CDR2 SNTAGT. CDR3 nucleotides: TGTGCCAGCAGTGACGCGAGTTTCTCCTACAATGAGCAGTTCTTC. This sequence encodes CASSDASFSYNEQFF.